The 23 T cell receptor beta chains below all came from one sample that was sequenced in a study of blood T cell repertoires in COVID-19. Data came from immunoSEQ multiplex PCR; TCRdb stores just in-frame clones and leaves some out. The sample lists 200,000 to 300,000 clones; more than 75% were seen once. Material: peripheral blood. The receptors originated from a middle-aged woman who had recovered from COVID-19.

To note about this clone: The sample contains more than one DNA sequence encoding this CDR3. CDR3 sequence (DNA): TGTGCCAGCAGTCCTCCAAGGGGACCCCTCCACTTT. Its translation: CASSPPRGPLHF. This sequence joins TRBV28 and TRBJ1-6; possibly TRBD1 for D (5 bases). The CDR3 has 12 amino acids. Trimming shortened V by 5 bases and J by 12 bases, and 11 bases separated the two germline ends. Germline lookup yields CDR1 MDHEN and CDR2 SYDVKM. Full variable domain (outside the CDR3, taken from reference TRBV28 and TRBJ1-6): DVKVTQSSRYLVKRTGEKVFLECVQDMDHENMFWYRQDPGLGLRLIYFSYDVKMKEKGDIPEGYSVSREKKERFSLILESASTNQTSMYLCASSPPRGPLHFGNGTRLTVT.

The chain has TRBV6-5 and TRBJ2-7, with 7 bases identical to TRBD1. The CDR3 is made up of 13 amino acids. CDR1 and CDR2 from the germline V gene are MNHEY and SVGAGI. The V segment lost 6 bases and the J segment 2 bases; nucleotides outside the gene matches: 4. The CDR3 protein is CASRQGHPYEQYF. CDR3 nucleotides: TGTGCCAGCAGACAGGGGCACCCCTACGAGCAGTACTTC.

V and J are TRBV28 and TRBJ1-5, with D perhaps matching TRBD1 (6 bases). Germline loops: CDR1 MDHEN, CDR2 SYDVKM. The CDR3 runs to 14 residues. With 3 bases removed from V and 7 bases from J, the gap between germline ends came to 13 bases. The CDR3 nucleotides are TGTGCCAGCAGTTTCGGGGGGCTCGGGCAGCCCCAGCATTTT. Protein: CASSFGGLGQPQHF.

The chain has TRBV27 and TRBJ2-4, with 14 bases lining up with TRBD2. The CDR3 has 21 residues. After removal of 6 bases from V and 0 bases from J, the junction contained 16 bases not matched to a gene. Germline CDR1 MNHEY, CDR2 SMNVEV (reference sequence). The CDR3 coding sequence is TGTGCCAGCAGCCCCATCGGGACTAGCGGGGGCCCTATCCTAGCCAAAAACATTCAGTACTTC. Amino acid sequence: CASSPIGTSGGPILAKNIQYF.

Concerning this clone itself: Different DNA sequences within this sample yield the same CDR3. V usage is TRBV9 and J usage is TRBJ2-3; the match to TRBD2 covers 7 bases. Germline assignment: CDR1 SGDLS and CDR2 YYNGEE. The CDR3 contains 15 residues. Losses at the gene ends were 2 bases for V and 4 bases for J; bases not matched to a gene: 7. CDR3 sequence (DNA): TGTGCCAGCAGCGTGGGGGGGTTGGCCCCAGATACGCAGTATTTT. Its protein product is CASSVGGLAPDTQYF.

The V gene is TRBV7-3, the J gene TRBJ2-7; possible D gene TRBD2, 6 bases. V shed 5 bases and J shed 1 base, with 15 bases lying between them. Germline V gene sequence: CDR1 SGHTA, CDR2 FQGTGA. The CDR3 sequence is 15 residues long. Written as DNA, the CDR3 is TGTGCCAGCAGCCCCGCTGGCGGGGCGTCCTACGAGCAGTACTTC. This sequence encodes CASSPAGGASYEQYF. Using reference TRBV7-3 and TRBJ2-7 for the parts outside the CDR3, the full variable domain is GAGVSQTPSNKVTEKGKYVELRCDPISGHTALYWYRQSLGQGPEFLIYFQGTGAADDSGLPNDRFFAVRPEGSVSTLKIQRTERGDSAVYLCASSPAGGASYEQYFGPGTRLTVT.

Remarks on this clone: The same CDR3 can be traced to other DNA sequences in this sample. This chain uses TRBV20-1 with TRBJ1-2; D gene uncertain. The CDR3 contains 9 residues. V was cut by 6 bases and J by 8 bases, with 7 bases left in between. CDR1 and CDR2 (germline): DFQATT, SNEGSKA (reference sequence). The CDR3 sequence: CSAPGGYTF. The DNA for the CDR3 is TGCAGTGCCCCGGGGGGCTACACCTTC.

The V call is TRBV12-3 or TRBV12-4, the J call TRBJ2-1; TRBD2 aligns across 11 bases. The CDR3 is made up of 13 amino acids. V lost 6 bases and J lost 15; bases outside the gene matches: 10. The CDR3 sequence is CASRGLAGGPGFF. CDR3 coding DNA: TGTGCCAGCAGGGGATTAGCGGGAGGGCCGGGGTTCTTC.

This chain links TRBV10-3 with TRBJ2-1, with a weak D call TRBD2 (5 bases). The V gene lost 10 bases and the J gene lost 0 bases, with 22 bases spanning the gap. The CDR3 runs to 17 residues. In germline, CDR1 is ENHRY, CDR2 SYGVKD. This chain's CDR3 is CATHPSRAQSSYNEQFF. CDR3 nucleotides: TGTGCCACTCACCCCTCGCGGGCGCAGAGCTCCTACAATGAGCAGTTCTTC.

This clone has a single count. This chain uses TRBV12-3 or TRBV12-4 with TRBJ2-1, with D uncertain. Trimming removed 10 bases from V and 7 bases from J, with 5 bases in between. The CDR3 is 9 amino acids. The CDR3 sequence is CATENEQFF. CDR3 nucleotides: TGTGCCACCGAGAATGAGCAGTTCTTC.

This chain joins TRBV13 and TRBJ1-1; no reliable D call. This CDR3 has 12 residues. With 5 bases removed from V and 7 bases from J, the gap between germline ends came to 11 bases. From germline, CDR1 is PRHDT and CDR2 FYEKMQ (reference sequence). CDR3 sequence: CASSRPAGEAFF. The CDR3 nucleotides read TGTGCCAGCAGCCGCCCGGCGGGTGAAGCTTTCTTT.

V gene TRBV4-3 combines with J gene TRBJ2-7; the D is unclear. V was cut by 4 bases and J by 1 base, with 8 bases left in between. Germline V gene lookup returns CDR1 LGHNA and CDR2 YSLEER. The CDR3 has 13 amino acids. CDR3 residues: CASSLDRSYEQYF. CDR3 DNA: TGCGCCAGCAGCCTAGACCGGTCCTACGAGCAGTACTTC.

This chain uses TRBV9 with TRBJ1-3; D remains unclear. The CDR3 length is 14 residues. V was cut by 0 bases and J by 2 bases, with 6 bases left in between. Germline assignment: CDR1 SGDLS and CDR2 YYNGEE. The CDR3 region is CASSVAGTGNTIYF. As DNA, the CDR3 is TGTGCCAGCAGCGTAGCGGGGACTGGAAACACCATATATTTT.

The chain has TRBV5-1 and TRBJ2-7, with 10 bases that match TRBD1. Germline assignment: CDR1 SGHRS and CDR2 YFSETQ. J gave up 3 bases and V 4 bases, and 4 bases lay outside the gene matches. The CDR3 runs 14 residues. The CDR3 region has the DNA TGCGCCAGCAGCGGGACAGGGGTCGGCTACGAGCAGTACGTC. Its translation: CASSGTGVGYEQYV.

The chain is built from TRBV29-1 and TRBJ2-4, with D possibly matching TRBD1 (5 bases). Per the germline V gene, CDR1 is SQVTM and CDR2 is ANQGSEA. Deletions cut 6 bases from V and 6 bases from J, with 12 bases between. The CDR3 spans 12 residues. CDR3 amino acids: CSVLFQGNIQYF. CDR3 bases: TGCAGCGTCCTTTTTCAGGGAAACATTCAGTACTTC.

The rearrangement links TRBV11-3 to TRBJ2-5, with D possibly TRBD1 on 6 matching bases. The CDR3 length is 14 residues. V dropped 5 bases and J dropped 3 bases, with 13 bases sitting between them. Germline V gives CDR1 SGHNT, CDR2 YENEEA. The CDR3 sequence: CASSTTGTEETQYF. The DNA for the CDR3 is TGTGCCAGCAGCACCACAGGGACGGAAGAGACCCAGTACTTC.

The genes are TRBV6-2 or TRBV6-3 and TRBJ2-1; D is unclear. The CDR3 loop spans 11 amino acids. Germline V gene sequence: CDR1 MNHEY, CDR2 SVGEGT. V lost 5 bases and J lost 11, with 10 bases in between. The CDR3 DNA reads TGTGCCAGCAGTCATGCTAAACAGCAGTTCTTC. Its protein is CASSHAKQQFF.

This clone was observed a handful of times. The chain combines TRBV5-1 with TRBJ1-4; D unclear. Trimming pared 4 bases from V and 8 bases from J, leaving 9 bases between. CDR1 is SGHRS, CDR2 YFSETQ, per germline. This CDR3 is 12 amino acids long. The CDR3 region is CASSPGGEKLFF. The DNA of the CDR3 is TGCGCCAGCAGCCCGGGTGGAGAAAAACTGTTTTTT.

V is TRBV6-4 and J is TRBJ2-7; the match to TRBD2 covers 13 bases. V shed 8 bases, J shed 6 bases, and the junction held 4 bases outside the gene matches. This CDR3 spans 13 amino acids. CDR1 MRHNA and CDR2 SNTAGT come from the germline V gene. The CDR3 is CASSRLAGGEQYF. CDR3 DNA: TGTGCCAGCTCCCGACTAGCGGGAGGCGAGCAGTACTTC.

The chain carries TRBV27 and TRBJ1-2; 8 bases match TRBD1. V dropped 3 bases and J dropped 4; count of bases not matched to a gene: 4. The CDR3 length is 14 residues. The germline gives CDR1 MNHEY, CDR2 SMNVEV (reference sequence). The CDR3 DNA reads TGTGCCAGCAGTTTTAACAGGGGGGGCTATGGCTACACCTTC. As protein: CASSFNRGGYGYTF.

V is TRBV4-3 and J is TRBJ2-5; 12 bases map to TRBD2. The V gene's germline CDR1 is LGHNA and CDR2 YSLEER. This CDR3 is 14 amino acids long. Trimming cost V 3 bases and J 5 bases; bases outside gene matches: 1. The CDR3: CASSQGLAGETQYF. DNA of the CDR3: TGCGCCAGCAGCCAGGGACTAGCGGGCGAGACCCAGTACTTC.

The V call is TRBV11-3, the J call TRBJ1-1; 7 bases align to TRBD1. This CDR3 has 14 residues. Germline CDR1 and CDR2: SGHNT and YENEEA. V lost 5 bases, J lost 1 base, and 4 bases stayed unmatched. CDR3 loop: CASSPGQANTEAFF. The DNA of the CDR3 is TGTGCCAGCAGCCCCGGACAGGCGAACACTGAAGCTTTCTTT.

V is TRBV6-5 and J is TRBJ1-2, with 7 bases lining up with TRBD1. The germline CDR1 and CDR2 sequences are MNHEY and SVGAGI. This CDR3 region has 13 residues. The CDR3 coding sequence is TGTGCTAGGGAACAGGGGCTAAACTATGGCTACACCTTC. Translated: CAREQGLNYGYTF.